This TCR beta chain was sequenced during a study of T cell clusters in autoimmune cytopenias. Study details: Healthy control donors averaged approximately 56 years of age, with a median of around 60 years.

The CDR3 sequence is 14 residues long. Each sample's input was roughly 250 ng genomic DNA, some 38,000 genome equivalents. TRB rearrangements were amplified by touch-down multiplex PCR with mixed TRB-A/B primers. From its re-call of the multiplex PCR reads, TCRdb lists each CDR3 protein once, without DNA. The sample holds some 6,200 distinct CDR3 sequences. The data also belong to a second study, concerning T cell repertoires in aging, cancer and after chemotherapy. From that second work: Healthy donor repertoires were recorded over several months to years and showed clear clonal overlap.

Sequences were obtained from peripheral blood. This chain connects TRBV12-3 or TRBV12-4 to TRBJ1-1; absent DNA, TCRdb's TRBD1 call cannot be checked. The receptor was isolated from a human donor in good health. The CDR3 loop is CASSSPWQNTEAFF.